This T cell receptor (beta chain) was profiled in a study of identical twins. Whole-study results and caveats: In monozygotic twins, models underestimated the sharing of out-of-frame TCR alpha. Partly confounded zero-insertion analyses could result from invariant MAIT and iNKT cells. Out-of-frame alpha sequences shared by twins were enriched for low generation probability. Reduced insertions were recorded for abundant cord blood beta clonotypes, with no such pattern in memory repertoires.

Concerning this clonotype itself: Antigen: not known.

V shed 6 bases, J shed 3 bases, and the junction held 1 base outside the gene matches. The germline CDR1 and CDR2 sequences are MNHEY and SMNVEV (reference sequence). CDR3 size: 12 residues. Each CDR3 protein is one row after TCRdb ran MiXCR on the 5' RACE reads. The sample carries under 250,000 distinct CDR3 sequences, 7% to 8.5% recorded once. Separately, the same data were catalogued under a study of yellow fever vaccine responses in identical twins.

The clonotype originates from a woman younger than 30 in good health. The rearrangement uses TRBV27 and TRBJ1-2, with TRBD1 matching 7 bases. The sequencing input was CD8+ T cells sorted from blood. DNA for the CDR3: TGTGCCAGCAGAACAGGGGACTATGGCTACACCTTC. Its translation: CASRTGDYGYTF.